The T cell receptor (beta chain) described here comes from a study of OX40 agonist ivuxolimab in advanced cancers. Method: immunoSEQ multiplex PCR; TCRdb's copy keeps in-frame clones and lacks some. The repertoire has approximately 79,000 clones, about 85% of them found once; the top ten carry around 3.2%. The source material was CD4+ or CD8+ T cells sorted from blood, sampled in a trial of the OX40 agonist ivuxolimab. This sequence originates from an adult with an advanced solid tumor such as melanoma, head and neck, liver or kidney cancer.

CDR3 in amino acids: CSVEGGNGANVLTF. The CDR3 nucleotides are TGCAGCGTTGAAGGGGGTAATGGGGCCAACGTCCTGACTTTC. This sequence joins TRBV29-1 and TRBJ2-6; D unresolved. Germline V lookup: CDR1 SQVTM, CDR2 ANQGSEA. V was pared by 1 base and J by 3 bases, with 7 bases between. The CDR3 has 14 amino acids.